Given below is one T cell receptor beta chain in context. The specificity of this receptor is unknown. Base quality data are lacking; no much larger clone is found one base away. This entry is derived from a study of T cells in Graves' hyperthyroidism and ophthalmopathy (dated by TCRdb to about 2019). Study-level background: TCR V-J signatures able to tell the groups apart were searched for in a discovery cohort of 90 to 100 patients, of whom over 40 had Graves' ophthalmopathy and 55 to 65 had stable Graves' hyperthyroidism. In addition, the study compared T-cell repertoires in thyroid tissue and in blood from a handful of Graves' hyperthyroidism patients. After sampling, hyperthyroidism patients received methimazole starting at 30 mg daily, and ophthalmopathy patients received high-dose intravenous methylprednisolone. For training and testing, the approximately 92 patients in the discovery cohort were randomly divided in a 7:3 ratio. An independent validation cohort of under 20 hyperthyroidism patients and some 15 patients who later progressed to ophthalmopathy tested prospective prediction of ophthalmopathy. The paper describes TCR Vbeta CDR3 sequencing of 135 peripheral blood samples, made up of 40 to 45 ophthalmopathy patients, 70 to 80 hyperthyroidism patients and 17 progressor patients.

What the authors observed across the whole study: No statistical method was used to fix the sample size in advance, and group allocation was not hidden from the investigators. During validation, the model predicted progression to ophthalmopathy a median of around 6 months ahead of onset, with 60% to 71% sensitivity and 72% to 80% specificity. In cross-validation, a model built on a 13 V-J signature told ophthalmopathy apart from stable hyperthyroidism with roughly 87% sensitivity and around 84% specificity, and in testing the same model reached 80%/75%. Most expanded thyroid clonotypes (frequency above 0.001) were also detected in blood, suggesting blood repertoires may reflect thyroid immune responses.

The germline V gene (reference sequence) provides CDR1 LNHDA and CDR2 SQIVND. From its cysteine to its phenylalanine, the CDR3 spans 17 amino acids. The entry retains the CDR3 DNA only, 51 bases that are in frame from base 1. A distance of 13 bases separates the germline ends of V and J, which lose 3 bases and 1 base respectively. Stable Graves' hyperthyroidism was defined as no progression to ophthalmopathy during 18 months of follow-up. The hyperthyroidism patients were between 18 and 65 years old and newly diagnosed, with a disease duration of less than 2 months. Exclusion was applied to patients with uncontrolled infections, other autoimmune diseases, pregnancy or lactation. Diagnoses were based on clinical symptoms, serum thyroxine and TRAb, thyroid ultrasound and orbital computed tomography. Total RNA was extracted with Trizol reagent, and quality was checked on an Agilent 2100 Bioanalyzer.

The TCR beta CDR3 regions were amplified from RNA transcripts. A first-round RT-PCR of the TCR CDR3 used the HTBI primer set with the Qiagen OneStep RT-PCR kit. The libraries were constructed in a second round of multiplex PCR and then size-selected and purified. Sequencing of the libraries was done on an Illumina HiSeq2000 using paired-end 100 bp reads. In the paper's pipeline: SOAPnuke was used to process the raw data, throwing out any read that contained adapters or uncalled bases, had a mean Phred below 15, or lacked an exact constant-primer or identifier match. COPE v1.2.5 was used to merge high-quality paired reads, and clonotypes were defined as unique nucleotide sequences. Clonotypes were aligned to IMGT TRBV, TRBD and TRBJ reference segments using MiTCR v1.1. The analysis was restricted to V-J combinations with a frequency above 0.0001, which together covered just over 99% of the repertoires. The TCS score was defined as the ratio of F50 (clonal expansion) to E x V (chaos), calculated using BLOSUM62-based TCRdist between CDR3 peptides within each V-J. Welch's t-statistics and random forest reduced just over 500 V-J features to 13, which were used in a naive Bayes classifier (R e1071). TCRdb ran its own pipeline on the public reads, namely fastp trimming at Q25 and MiXCR clone calling, and kept in-frame beta chains. Rows are unified per CDR3 protein, each entry keeping the most common DNA and genes. The V and J calls, along with clone size, are taken from TCRdb and not from the paper's own processing. Recorded for this sample are hundreds of thousands of distinct CDR3 sequences; 46% of them occurred a single time. The leading ten clones occupy roughly 8.2% of the sample.

Specimen: peripheral blood or thyroid tissue (not recorded which). This clonotype originated in a woman younger than 30 with Graves' hyperthyroidism. Donor details come from another sample of the same person, matched by shared clones. The rearrangement joined TRBV19 to TRBJ2-6, with the D gene not clear enough to name. The CDR3 loop reads CASSITVVRSGANVLTF. The DNA is TGTGCCAGTAGTATTACAGTTGTGAGGTCTGGGGCCAACGTCCTGACTTTC.